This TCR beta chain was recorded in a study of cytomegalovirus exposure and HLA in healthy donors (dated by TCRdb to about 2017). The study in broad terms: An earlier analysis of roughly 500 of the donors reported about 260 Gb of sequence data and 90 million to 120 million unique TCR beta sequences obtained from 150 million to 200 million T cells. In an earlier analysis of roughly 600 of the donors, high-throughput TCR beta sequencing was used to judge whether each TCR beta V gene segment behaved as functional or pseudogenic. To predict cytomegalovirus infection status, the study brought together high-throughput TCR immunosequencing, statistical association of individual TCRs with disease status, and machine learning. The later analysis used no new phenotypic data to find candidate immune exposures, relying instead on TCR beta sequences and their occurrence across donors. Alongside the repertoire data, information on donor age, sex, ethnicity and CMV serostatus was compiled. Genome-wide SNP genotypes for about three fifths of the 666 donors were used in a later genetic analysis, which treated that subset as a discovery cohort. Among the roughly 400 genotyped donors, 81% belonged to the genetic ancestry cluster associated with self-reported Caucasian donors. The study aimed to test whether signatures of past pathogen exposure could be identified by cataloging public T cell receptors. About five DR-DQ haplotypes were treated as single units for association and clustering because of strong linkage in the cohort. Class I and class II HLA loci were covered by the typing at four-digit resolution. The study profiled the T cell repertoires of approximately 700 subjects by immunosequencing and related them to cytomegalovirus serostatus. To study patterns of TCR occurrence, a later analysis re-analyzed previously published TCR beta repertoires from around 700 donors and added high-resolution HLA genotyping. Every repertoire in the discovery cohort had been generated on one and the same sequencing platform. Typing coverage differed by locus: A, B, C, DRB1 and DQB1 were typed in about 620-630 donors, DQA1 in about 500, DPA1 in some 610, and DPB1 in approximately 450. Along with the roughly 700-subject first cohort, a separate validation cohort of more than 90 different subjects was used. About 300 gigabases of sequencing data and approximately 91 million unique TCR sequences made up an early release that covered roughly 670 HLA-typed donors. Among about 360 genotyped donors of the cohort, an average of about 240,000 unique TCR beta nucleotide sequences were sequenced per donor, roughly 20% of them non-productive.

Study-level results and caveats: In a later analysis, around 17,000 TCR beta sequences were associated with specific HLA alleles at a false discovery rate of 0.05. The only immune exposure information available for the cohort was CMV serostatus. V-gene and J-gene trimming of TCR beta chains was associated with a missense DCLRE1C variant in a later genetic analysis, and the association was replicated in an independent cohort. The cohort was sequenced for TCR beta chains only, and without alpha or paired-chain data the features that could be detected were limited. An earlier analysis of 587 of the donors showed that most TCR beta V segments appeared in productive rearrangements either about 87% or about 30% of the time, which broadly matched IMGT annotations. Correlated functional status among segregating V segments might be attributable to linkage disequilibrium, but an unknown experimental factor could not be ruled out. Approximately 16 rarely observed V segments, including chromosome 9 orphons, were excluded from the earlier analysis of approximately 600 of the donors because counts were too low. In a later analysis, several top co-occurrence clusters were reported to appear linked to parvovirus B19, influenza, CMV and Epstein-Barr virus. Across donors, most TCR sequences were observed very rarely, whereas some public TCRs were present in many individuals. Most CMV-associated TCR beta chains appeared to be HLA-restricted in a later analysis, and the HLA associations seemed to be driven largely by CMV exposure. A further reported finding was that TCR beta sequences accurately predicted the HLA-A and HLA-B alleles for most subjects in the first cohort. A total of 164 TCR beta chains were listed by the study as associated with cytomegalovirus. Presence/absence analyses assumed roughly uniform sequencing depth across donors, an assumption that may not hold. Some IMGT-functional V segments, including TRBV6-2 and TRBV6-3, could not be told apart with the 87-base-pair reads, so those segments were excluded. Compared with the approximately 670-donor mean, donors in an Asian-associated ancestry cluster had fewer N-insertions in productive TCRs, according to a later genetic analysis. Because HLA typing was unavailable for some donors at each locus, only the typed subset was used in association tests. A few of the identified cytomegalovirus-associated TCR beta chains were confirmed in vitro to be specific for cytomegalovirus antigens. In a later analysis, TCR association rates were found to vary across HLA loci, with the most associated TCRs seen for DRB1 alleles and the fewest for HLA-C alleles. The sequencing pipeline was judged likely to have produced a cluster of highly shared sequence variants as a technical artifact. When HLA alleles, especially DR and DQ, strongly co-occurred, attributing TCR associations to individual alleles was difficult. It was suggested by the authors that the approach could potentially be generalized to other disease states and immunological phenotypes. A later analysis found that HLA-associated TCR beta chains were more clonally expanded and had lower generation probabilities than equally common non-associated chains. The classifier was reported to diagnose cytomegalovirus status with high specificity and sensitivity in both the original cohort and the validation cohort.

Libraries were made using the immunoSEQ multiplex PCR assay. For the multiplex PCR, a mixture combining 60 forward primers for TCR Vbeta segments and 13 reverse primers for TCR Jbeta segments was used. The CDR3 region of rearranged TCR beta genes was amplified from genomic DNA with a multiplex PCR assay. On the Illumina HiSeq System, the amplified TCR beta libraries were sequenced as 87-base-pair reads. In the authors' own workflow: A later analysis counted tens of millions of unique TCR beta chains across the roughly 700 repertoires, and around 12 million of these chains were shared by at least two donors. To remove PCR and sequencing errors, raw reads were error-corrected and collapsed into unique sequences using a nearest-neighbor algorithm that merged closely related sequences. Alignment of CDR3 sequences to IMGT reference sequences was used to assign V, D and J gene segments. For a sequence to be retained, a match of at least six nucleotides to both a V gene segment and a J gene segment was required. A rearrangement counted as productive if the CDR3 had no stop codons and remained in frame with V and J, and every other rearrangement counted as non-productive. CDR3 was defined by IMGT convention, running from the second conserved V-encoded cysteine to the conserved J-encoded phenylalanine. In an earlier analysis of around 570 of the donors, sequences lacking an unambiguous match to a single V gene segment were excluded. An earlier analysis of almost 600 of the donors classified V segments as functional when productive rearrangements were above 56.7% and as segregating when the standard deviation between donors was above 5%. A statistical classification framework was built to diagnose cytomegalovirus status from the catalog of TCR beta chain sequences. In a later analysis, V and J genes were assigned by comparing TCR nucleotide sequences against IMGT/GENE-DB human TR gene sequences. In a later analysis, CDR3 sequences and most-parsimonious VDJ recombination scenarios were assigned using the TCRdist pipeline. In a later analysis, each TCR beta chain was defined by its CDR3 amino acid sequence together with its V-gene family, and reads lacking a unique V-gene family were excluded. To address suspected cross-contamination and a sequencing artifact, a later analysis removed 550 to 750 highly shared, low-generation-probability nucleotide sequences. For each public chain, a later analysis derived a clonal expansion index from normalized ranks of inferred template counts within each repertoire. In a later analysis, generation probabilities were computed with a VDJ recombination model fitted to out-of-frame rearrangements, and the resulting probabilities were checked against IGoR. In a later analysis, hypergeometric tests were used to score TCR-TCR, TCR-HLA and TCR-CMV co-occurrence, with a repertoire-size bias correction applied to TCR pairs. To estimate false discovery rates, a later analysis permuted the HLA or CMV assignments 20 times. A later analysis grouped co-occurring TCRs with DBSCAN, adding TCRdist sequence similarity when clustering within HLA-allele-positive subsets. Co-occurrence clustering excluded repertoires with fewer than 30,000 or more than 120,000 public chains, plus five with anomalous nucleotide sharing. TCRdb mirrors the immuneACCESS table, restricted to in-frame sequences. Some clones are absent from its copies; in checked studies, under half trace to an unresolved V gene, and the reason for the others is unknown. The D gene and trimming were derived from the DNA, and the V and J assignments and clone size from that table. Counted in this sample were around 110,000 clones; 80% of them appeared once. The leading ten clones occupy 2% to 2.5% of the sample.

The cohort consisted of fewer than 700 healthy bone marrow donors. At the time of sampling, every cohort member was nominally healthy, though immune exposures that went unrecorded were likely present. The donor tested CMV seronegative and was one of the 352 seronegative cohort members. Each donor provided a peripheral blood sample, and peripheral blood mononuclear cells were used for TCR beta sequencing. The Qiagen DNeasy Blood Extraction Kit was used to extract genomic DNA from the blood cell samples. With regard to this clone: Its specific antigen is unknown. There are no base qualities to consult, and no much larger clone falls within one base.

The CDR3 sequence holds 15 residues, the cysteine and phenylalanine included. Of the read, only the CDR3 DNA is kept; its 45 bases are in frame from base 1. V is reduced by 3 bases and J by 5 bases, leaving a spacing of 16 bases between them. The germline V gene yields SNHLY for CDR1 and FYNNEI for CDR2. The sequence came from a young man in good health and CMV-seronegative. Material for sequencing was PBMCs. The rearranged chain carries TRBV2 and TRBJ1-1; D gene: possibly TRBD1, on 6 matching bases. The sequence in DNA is TGTGCCAGCAGTGACGGACAGCTTTTGGCGACTGAAGCTTTCTTT. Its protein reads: CASSDGQLLATEAFF.